This T cell receptor (beta chain) derives from a study of T cell repertoires in cytomegalovirus infection. V dropped 5 bases and J dropped 6 bases, with 9 bases sitting between them. This CDR3 region has 12 residues. Looked up from germline, CDR1 is SEHNR and CDR2 is FQNEAQ (reference sequence). TCRdb independently ran MiXCR on the reads; one entry per CDR3 protein. In the table there are hundreds of thousands of distinct CDR3 sequences, approximately 33% of which are singletons. This clonotype was found a few times. Its matching antigen is unknown. The source of this sequence is a human donor in good health (CMV status not recorded). Some clones in this sample may be carry-over from other donors' samples. This chain connects TRBV7-9 to TRBJ2-3; D remains ambiguous. The sample here was cultured CD8+ T cells from PBMCs, taken from culture after CMV antigen stimulation. Here the CDR3 reads CASSHISDTQYF. In DNA, the CDR3 is TGTGCCAGCAGCCACATCTCTGATACGCAGTATTTT.